This T cell receptor (beta chain) comes out of a study of CD8 T cells in Susac syndrome. Random-hexamer reverse transcription was applied to roughly 0.45 to 1 ug RNA. TCRdb analysed the immunoSEQ multiplex PCR reads with MiXCR anew, one entry per CDR3 protein. The sample contains tens of thousands of distinct CDR3 sequences, approximately 96% of which appear only once. In germline, CDR1 is MNHEY, CDR2 SMNVEV (reference sequence). With 3 bases removed from V and 6 bases from J, the gap between germline ends came to 11 bases. The CDR3 has 13 residues. This rearrangement joins TRBV27 to TRBJ2-5, with no clear D. The source material was CD4+ T cells from PBMCs. This clonotype originated in a human donor with multiple sclerosis. This CDR3 is CASSLDFLKTQYF. In DNA, the CDR3 is TGTGCCAGCAGTTTGGATTTCCTAAAGACCCAGTACTTC.